These 18 T cell receptor beta chains were sequenced from one sample in a study of blood T cell repertoires in COVID-19. Produced via immunoSEQ multiplex PCR; TCRdb's table is partial and in-frame only. Among some 53,000 clones listed, more than 75% were seen once. The sample consisted of peripheral blood. The receptors come from a man aged 70 or older with acute or convalescent COVID-19.

This clone was found once. The V call is TRBV4-1, the J call TRBJ1-2; TRBD1 matches 9 bases. The CDR3 spans 16 residues. V shed 0 bases and J 4 bases; nucleotides not matched to a gene: 6. CDR1 is MGHRA, CDR2 YSYEKL, per germline. CDR3 in amino acids: CASSQEWTGDSYGYTF. CDR3 in DNA: TGCGCCAGCAGCCAAGAGTGGACAGGGGATAGCTATGGCTACACCTTC.

The CDR3 DNA is TGTGCCACCAGCATACAAGGGAGCTCCTACGAGCAGTACTTC. It codes for CATSIQGSSYEQYF. The chain joins TRBV15 to TRBJ2-7; the D gene is possibly TRBD2 (5 bases). Germline V CDR1 and CDR2: LNHNV, YYDKDF (reference sequence). V shed 4 bases and J shed 0 bases, with 10 bases lying between them. This CDR3 region has 14 residues.

This clone has only a few counts. The rearrangement uses TRBV5-4 and TRBJ1-2; D remains unclear. The CDR3 is made up of 13 amino acids. Germline V gene sequence: CDR1 SGHNT, CDR2 YYREEE (reference sequence). V was cut by 0 bases and J by 4 bases, with 7 bases left in between. In DNA, the CDR3 is TGTGCCAGCAGCTTGGAAACCGGCTATGGCTACACCTTC. It is translated as CASSLETGYGYTF.

This chain uses TRBV7-8 with TRBJ2-1; 10 bases are a match to TRBD2. There are 15 residues in the CDR3. Germline V lookup: CDR1 SGHVS, CDR2 FQNEAQ. The ends lost 6 bases at V and 10 bases at J; junction bases unmatched: 12. The CDR3 nucleotides read TGTGCCAGCAGTCGATACAGCGGGGGGGCCTACGAGCAGTTCTTC. Amino acid sequence: CASSRYSGGAYEQFF.

The chain carries TRBV6-5 and TRBJ2-7; 8 bases agree with TRBD2. Trimming at V came to 2 bases and at J to 2 bases, leaving 5 bases not matched to a gene. Germline V gives CDR1 MNHEY, CDR2 SVGAGI. The CDR3 totals 15 residues. CDR3 loop: CASSYPGGETYEQYF. CDR3 in DNA: TGTGCCAGCAGTTACCCCGGGGGGGAAACCTACGAGCAGTACTTC.

This chain uses TRBV7-9 with TRBJ2-3, with TRBD2 identical over 10 bases. Germline lookup yields CDR1 SEHNR and CDR2 FQNEAQ (reference sequence). The trim removed 6 bases at V and 0 bases at J, leaving 6 bases unmatched. This CDR3 spans 16 amino acids. The CDR3 region is CASSPGLALSTDTQYF. The CDR3 region has the DNA TGTGCCAGCAGTCCGGGACTAGCGCTAAGCACAGATACGCAGTATTTT. The full variable domain, completed using reference TRBV7-9 and TRBJ2-3, is DTGVSQNPRHKITKRGQNVTFRCDPISEHNRLYWYRQTLGQGPEFLTYFQNEAQLEKSRLLSDRFSAERPKGSFSTLEIQRTEQGDSAMYLCASSPGLALSTDTQYFGPGTRLTVL.

The CDR3 DNA reads TGTGCCAGCAGCCGGGAATTATTGGGCGGTGGCTACACCTTC. It codes for CASSRELLGGGYTF. The chain uses TRBV5-4 and TRBJ1-2; D is undetermined. The germline V gene has CDR1 SGHNT and CDR2 YYREEE (reference sequence). The CDR3 has 14 residues. Trimming removed 4 bases at V and 7 bases at J, with 17 bases between.

The chain is built from TRBV7-2 and TRBJ2-1; D is unclear. Trimming removed 5 bases from V and 4 bases from J, with 9 bases in between. The CDR3 totals 13 residues. Germline V CDR1 and CDR2: SGHTA, FQGNSA. The CDR3 sequence: CASSRSQYNEQFF. The CDR3 DNA reads as TGTGCCAGCAGCCGATCACAATACAATGAGCAGTTCTTC.

The chain employs TRBV11-3 and TRBJ1-1; D gene ambiguous. Trimming left V 3 bases short and J 1 base short, with 6 bases between. Per germline, CDR1 SGHNT and CDR2 YENEEA. There are 13 residues in the CDR3. The CDR3 coding sequence is TGTGCCAGCAGCTTTTCAGGGAACACTGAAGCTTTCTTT. Translation: CASSFSGNTEAFF.

This clone showed up just a few times. V and J are TRBV5-4 and TRBJ2-5; TRBD2 matches at 11 bases. Germline V gene data show CDR1 as SGHNT and CDR2 as YYREEE (reference sequence). Unmatched junction bases numbered 3, after V lost 4 bases and J lost 1 base. The CDR3 has 15 amino acids. Here the CDR3 reads CASSKGTSGQETQYF. Here the CDR3 DNA reads TGTGCCAGCAGCAAAGGGACTAGCGGCCAAGAGACCCAGTACTTC.

The chain couples TRBV14 to TRBJ1-2; 11 bases align to TRBD1. Trimming took 3 bases from V and 4 from J; bases not matched to a gene: 1. CDR3 length: 14 residues. Germline CDR1 and CDR2: SGHDN and FVKESK. The CDR3 region is CASSQGQGGYGYTF. CDR3 nucleotide sequence: TGTGCCAGCAGCCAGGGACAGGGGGGCTATGGCTACACCTTC.

This rearrangement joins TRBV28 to TRBJ1-2; 8 bases match TRBD1. There are 14 residues in the CDR3. CDR1 is MDHEN, CDR2 SYDVKM, per germline. V dropped 6 bases and J dropped 8; count of bases not matched to a gene: 11. CDR3 DNA sequence: TGTGCCAGCAGCCTGGGACAGGCGATTGAGGGCTACACCTTC. Its protein is CASSLGQAIEGYTF.

The chain employs TRBV19 and TRBJ2-5, with 8 bases fitting TRBD1. The CDR3 is made up of 16 amino acids. Trimming took 4 bases from V and 4 from J; bases not matched to a gene: 11. Germline lookup yields CDR1 LNHDA and CDR2 SQIVND (reference sequence). The CDR3 protein is CASSTNRGERRETQYF. The CDR3 DNA reads TGTGCCAGTAGTACGAACAGGGGGGAGCGTCGAGAGACCCAGTACTTC.

The chain couples TRBV7-9 to TRBJ1-1; a weak D match, TRBD1 (5 bases). Germline CDR1 SEHNR, CDR2 FQNEAQ (reference sequence). This CDR3 has 15 residues. Trimming cost V 0 bases and J 1 base, with 9 bases left between them. The CDR3 nucleotides read TGTGCCAGCAGCTTAGCGACAGCTAAGAACACTGAAGCTTTCTTT. Amino acids: CASSLATAKNTEAFF.

The chain recombines TRBV4-1 with TRBJ1-2; 8 positions match TRBD1. V trimming: 4 bases; J trimming: 8 bases; junction bases outside the gene matches: 12. The CDR3 consists of 15 residues. From germline, CDR1 is MGHRA and CDR2 YSYEKL. CDR3 nucleotide sequence: TGCGCCAGCAGCCCCTATTCGACAGGGGTAGAGGGCTACACCTTC. It specifies CASSPYSTGVEGYTF.

This chain joins TRBV3-1 (or the pseudogene TRBV3-2) and TRBJ2-1; D remains ambiguous. Per the germline V gene, CDR1 is LGHDT and CDR2 is YNNKEL (reference sequence). The CDR3 sequence is 12 residues long. The V end lost 1 base, the J end lost 5 bases, and 3 bases lay between the germline ends. The CDR3 here is CASSQVNNEQFF. CDR3 coding DNA: TGTGCCAGCAGCCAAGTAAACAATGAGCAGTTCTTC.

The chain recombines TRBV28 with TRBJ1-1; D is possibly TRBD1 (5 bases). Germline CDR1 is MDHEN and CDR2 is SYDVKM. The CDR3 totals 14 residues. With 3 bases removed from V and 0 bases from J, the gap between germline ends came to 8 bases. The chain's CDR3 is CASSFRQMNTEAFF. The CDR3 coding sequence is TGTGCCAGCAGTTTTAGACAGATGAACACTGAAGCTTTCTTT.

This clone turned up a few times. The rearrangement links TRBV5-5 to TRBJ1-5; D possibly corresponds to TRBD1 (5 bases). This CDR3 contains 14 residues. Per germline, CDR1 SGHKS and CDR2 YYEKEE (reference sequence). V dropped 4 bases and J dropped 3 bases, with 11 bases sitting between them. CDR3 residues: CASSARDLNQPQHF. The CDR3, as DNA: TGTGCCAGCAGCGCGCGGGACCTCAATCAGCCCCAGCATTTT.